This passage covers 21 T cell receptor beta chains from one sample sequenced in a study of early T cells in non-severe SARS-CoV-2 infection. TCRdb ran MiXCR on the 5' RACE reads and lists one entry per CDR3 protein. This table holds tens of thousands of distinct CDR3 sequences, more than 10% found once. The specimen sequenced was whole blood. Receptors were obtained from an adult who was a healthcare worker with PCR-confirmed SARS-CoV-2 infection or an uninfected control (not recorded which).

This clonotype was counted only a few times. The CDR3 region is CATREDRATEAFF. The CDR3, as DNA: TGTGCCACCAGGGAGGACAGGGCCACTGAAGCTTTCTTT. The chain recombines TRBV24-1 with TRBJ1-1; TRBD1 matches 8 bases. Trimming took 7 bases from V and 4 from J; bases not matched to a gene: 4. Per germline, CDR1 KGHDR and CDR2 SFDVKD. The CDR3 covers 13 residues.

By share, this clonotype counts as medium-sized (0.01 to 0.1%). This chain uses TRBV9 with TRBJ2-7; perhaps TRBD1 as D (7 bases). The CDR3 loop spans 15 amino acids. Between the trimmed V and J ends, which lost 0 bases and 7 bases, there was a span of 17 bases. CDR1 and CDR2 (germline): SGDLS, YYNGEE. DNA for the CDR3: TGTGCCAGCAGCGTAGATGGCGGGACAGCGTTTGAGCAGTACTTC. Protein: CASSVDGGTAFEQYF.

This clonotype occurred many times. The V and J genes are TRBV6-6 and TRBJ1-5; TRBD1 matches 9 bases. The germline V gene has CDR1 MNHNY and CDR2 SVGAGI (reference sequence). V shed 11 bases, J shed 5 bases, and the junction held 7 bases outside the gene matches. This CDR3 is 13 amino acids long. The CDR3, as DNA: TGTGCCGCAAAGCGGGACAGGGATCAGCCCCAGCATTTT. It yields the protein CAAKRDRDQPQHF.

There are a few counts of this clonotype. DNA of the CDR3: TGTGCCAGTAGGCGGGACAGGGCGAACACCGGGGAGCTGTTTTTT. Translating it yields CASRRDRANTGELFF. The rearrangement joins TRBV19 to TRBJ2-2; TRBD1 aligns across 9 bases. CDR3 size: 15 residues. Germline V gene sequence: CDR1 LNHDA, CDR2 SQIVND (reference sequence). After removal of 6 bases from V and 0 bases from J, the junction contained 2 bases not matched to a gene.

J is TRBJ2-7 and V is TRBV10-3; TRBD1 might be the D (5 bases). Germline values: CDR1 ENHRY, CDR2 SYGVKD. V was cut by 6 bases and J by 0 bases, with 9 bases left in between. The length of the CDR3 is 13 residues. CDR3 DNA sequence: TGTGCCATCAGCGGCCAGGGCTCCTACGAGCAGTACTTC. It translates to CAISGQGSYEQYF.

This clonotype occurred many times. V gene TRBV6-6 combines with J gene TRBJ1-2, with a tentative D call TRBD1 (6 bases). The CDR3 totals 15 residues. Trimming stripped 8 bases from V and 6 bases from J, with 22 bases between. Germline CDR1 MNHNY, CDR2 SVGAGI (reference sequence). As DNA, the CDR3 is TGTGCCAGCTTGAATAGGGACACGATCCCTCATGGCTACACCTTC. It encodes CASLNRDTIPHGYTF.

This clonotype was counted ten times or more. The V call is TRBV7-9, the J call TRBJ1-4, with D possibly being TRBD1 (5 bases). Germline CDR1 reads SEHNR; CDR2 reads FQNEAQ (reference sequence). The CDR3 is 14 residues long. The V and J ends lost 5 bases and 4 bases respectively, with 11 bases between them. The CDR3 DNA reads as TGTGCCAGCAGCCCCCCGGGGGGTAATGAAAAACTGTTTTTT. Translated: CASSPPGGNEKLFF.

This clonotype turned up a few times. V and J are TRBV5-5 and TRBJ2-4; 9 bases agree with TRBD2. Germline trimming cut 2 bases from V and 9 bases from J; bases unmatched to any gene: 9. The germline gives CDR1 SGHKS, CDR2 YYEKEE (reference sequence). This CDR3 contains 15 residues. The CDR3 loop is CASSFVLAGWVIQYF. DNA for the CDR3: TGTGCCAGCAGCTTCGTTCTAGCGGGATGGGTCATTCAGTACTTC. Drawing the rest from reference TRBV5-5 and TRBJ2-4, the complete variable domain is DAGVTQSPTHLIKTRGQQVTLRCSPISGHKSVSWYQQVLGQGPQFIFQYYEKEERGRGNFPDRFSARQFPNYSSELNVNALLLGDSALYLCASSFVLAGWVIQYFGAGTRLSVL.

Within the sample, this clonotype is medium-sized. The rearrangement joins TRBV20-1 to TRBJ1-3; no clear D. Between the trimmed V and J ends, which lost 6 bases and 1 base, there was a span of 10 bases. The germline gives CDR1 DFQATT, CDR2 SNEGSKA (reference sequence). CDR3 length: 13 amino acids. The CDR3 spells CSARRGSGNTIYF. CDR3 nucleotides: TGCAGTGCCCGCCGCGGGTCTGGAAACACCATATATTTT.

This clonotype appeared once. A clone one base away is much larger, so this may be a read error. The chain has TRBV7-3 and TRBJ2-7, with D tentatively TRBD1 (7 bases). Per germline, CDR1 SGHTA and CDR2 FQGTGA. This CDR3 has 13 residues. The CDR3 nucleotides read TGTGGCAGCAGCCTCGGGGGACAGTACGAGCAGTACTTC. Protein product: CGSSLGGQYEQYF.

By share, this clonotype counts as medium-sized. This rearrangement joins TRBV11-2 to TRBJ2-5; TRBD2 aligns across 11 bases. The junction had 5 bases not matched to a gene; V was cut back by 4 bases and J by 1 base. Germline assignment: CDR1 SGHAT and CDR2 FQNNGV. CDR3 length equals 16 residues. CDR3 nucleotide sequence: TGTGCCAGCAGCTCTAGCGGGGGGTTCACCCAAGAGACCCAGTACTTC. Protein: CASSSSGGFTQETQYF.

The rearrangement joins TRBV7-9 to TRBJ1-1; possible D gene TRBD1, 6 bases. V lost 5 bases and J 1 base, leaving 8 bases between the germline ends. Per germline, CDR1 SEHNR and CDR2 FQNEAQ (reference sequence). The CDR3 length is 13 residues. The CDR3 bases are TGTGCCAGCAGCAAACAGGGGAACACTGAAGCTTTCTTT. Protein sequence: CASSKQGNTEAFF.

The chain recombines TRBV28 with TRBJ2-1; D ambiguous. The CDR3 is 11 amino acids. V gave up 4 bases and J gave up 11 bases, with 9 bases separating them. CDR1 is MDHEN and CDR2 is SYDVKM in the germline V gene. In nucleotides, the CDR3 is TGTGCCAGCAGTTCGACGACCCAGCAGTTCTTC. As protein: CASSSTTQQFF.

This clonotype appeared many times. The chain joins TRBV7-2 to TRBJ1-1; D uncertain. With 1 base removed from V and 1 base from J, the gap between germline ends came to 10 bases. The CDR3 is 15 amino acids. Germline CDR1 SGHTA, CDR2 FQGNSA. The CDR3 spells CASSLVRRTNTEAFF. In DNA, the CDR3 is TGTGCCAGCAGCTTAGTTCGACGGACGAACACTGAAGCTTTCTTT.

The chain uses TRBV7-2 and TRBJ2-4, with TRBD1 as a possible D gene (5 bases). The CDR3 consists of 14 residues. V lost 2 bases to trimming and J lost 9 bases, with 14 bases between them. The germline gives CDR1 SGHTA, CDR2 FQGNSA. CDR3 nucleotide sequence: TGTGCCAGCAGCTTAACCTTTCCCCAGGGCATTCAGTACTTC. Encoded protein: CASSLTFPQGIQYF.

The genes are TRBV7-8 and TRBJ2-1; 11 nucleotides align to TRBD2. The CDR3 consists of 16 residues. Germline values: CDR1 SGHVS, CDR2 FQNEAQ. V lost 5 bases to trimming and J lost 4 bases; unmatched junction nucleotides: 7. Here the CDR3 reads CASSNLAGGIYNEQFF. The CDR3 coding sequence is TGTGCCAGCAGCAATTTAGCGGGGGGGATATACAATGAGCAGTTCTTC.

The rearrangement uses TRBV7-2 and TRBJ1-1; D gene uncertain. V gave up 2 bases and J gave up 2 bases, with 6 bases separating them. The CDR3 runs to 13 residues. Germline CDR1 SGHTA, CDR2 FQGNSA. As DNA, the CDR3 is TGTGCCAGCAGCTTATCATCAAACACTGAAGCTTTCTTT. It translates to CASSLSSNTEAFF.

This clonotype was observed at least ten times. The chain has TRBV12-2 and TRBJ1-5; the table names TRBD1, a call not compared with the DNA. TRBV12-2 has pseudogene status. The CDR3 runs to 14 residues. The CDR3 region is CASRPGRSNQPQHF. The CDR3, as DNA: TGTGCAAGTCGCCCGGGGCGTAGCAATCAGCCCCAGCATTTT.

This clonotype appeared many times. This chain connects TRBV20-1 to TRBJ1-1, with D hard to call. The CDR3 covers 11 residues. Looked up from germline, CDR1 is DFQATT and CDR2 is SNEGSKA (reference sequence). For the CDR3, the DNA is TGCCGTGGTGCAGGTGGGAGAGGAGCTTTCTTT. Protein: CRGAGGRGAFF.

This clonotype was counted a few times. The chain uses TRBV7-9 and TRBJ2-4; D tentatively reads TRBD1 or TRBD2 (5 bases each). Germline V gives CDR1 SEHNR, CDR2 FQNEAQ (reference sequence). Trimming shortened V by 5 bases and J by 8 bases, and 16 bases separated the two germline ends. The CDR3 covers 14 residues. CDR3 sequence reads: CASSVGTAGDIQYF. CDR3 bases: TGTGCCAGCAGCGTCGGGACGGCCGGGGACATTCAGTACTTC. Complete variable domain (other parts from reference TRBV7-9 and TRBJ2-4): DTGVSQNPRHKITKRGQNVTFRCDPISEHNRLYWYRQTLGQGPEFLTYFQNEAQLEKSRLLSDRFSAERPKGSFSTLEIQRTEQGDSAMYLCASSVGTAGDIQYFGAGTRLSVL.

The chain has TRBV20-1 and TRBJ2-1, with 10 nucleotides matching TRBD1. This CDR3 is built from 16 residues. V lost 0 bases to trimming and J lost 8 bases; unmatched junction nucleotides: 10. Germline-derived CDR1 and CDR2 are DFQATT and SNEGSKA (reference sequence). The CDR3 DNA is TGCAGTGCTAGAGATCCTGAAGGGACAGGGGCCCATGAGCAGTTCTTC. Translated: CSARDPEGTGAHEQFF.